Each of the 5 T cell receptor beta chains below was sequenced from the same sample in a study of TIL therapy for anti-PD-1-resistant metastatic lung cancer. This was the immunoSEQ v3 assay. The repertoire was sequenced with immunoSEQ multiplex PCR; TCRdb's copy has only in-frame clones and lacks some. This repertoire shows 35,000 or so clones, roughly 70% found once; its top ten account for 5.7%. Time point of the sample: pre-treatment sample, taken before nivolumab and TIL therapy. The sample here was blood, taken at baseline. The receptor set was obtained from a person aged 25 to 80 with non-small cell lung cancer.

The CDR3 spells CASTPNIRAVSDEQFF. CDR3 sequence (DNA): TGTGCCAGCACCCCCAATATAAGGGCCGTAAGCGATGAGCAGTTCTTC. The chain joins TRBV9 to TRBJ2-1; D not resolved. Trimming cost V 6 bases and J 8 bases, with 24 bases left between them. Germline V gene lookup returns CDR1 SGDLS and CDR2 YYNGEE. The CDR3 is made up of 16 amino acids.

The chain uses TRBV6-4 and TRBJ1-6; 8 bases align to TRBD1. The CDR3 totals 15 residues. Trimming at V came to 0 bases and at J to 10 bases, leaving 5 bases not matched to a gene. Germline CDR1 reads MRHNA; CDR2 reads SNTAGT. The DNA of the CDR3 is TGTGCCAGCAGTGACTCCCCCCAGGGGGCCTCACCCCTCCACTTT. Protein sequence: CASSDSPQGASPLHF.

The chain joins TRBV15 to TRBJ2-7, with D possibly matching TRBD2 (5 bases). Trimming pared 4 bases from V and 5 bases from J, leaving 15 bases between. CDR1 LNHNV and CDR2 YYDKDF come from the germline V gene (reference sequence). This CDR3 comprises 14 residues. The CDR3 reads CATSTSRSGNEQYF. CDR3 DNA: TGTGCCACCAGCACATCCAGGTCGGGAAACGAGCAGTACTTC.

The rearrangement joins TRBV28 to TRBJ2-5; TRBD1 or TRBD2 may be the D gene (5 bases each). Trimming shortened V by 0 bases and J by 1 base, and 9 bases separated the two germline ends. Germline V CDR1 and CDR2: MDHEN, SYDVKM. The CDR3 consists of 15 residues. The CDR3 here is CASSLWGTSQETQYF. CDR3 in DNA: TGTGCCAGCAGTTTATGGGGGACCAGCCAAGAGACCCAGTACTTC.

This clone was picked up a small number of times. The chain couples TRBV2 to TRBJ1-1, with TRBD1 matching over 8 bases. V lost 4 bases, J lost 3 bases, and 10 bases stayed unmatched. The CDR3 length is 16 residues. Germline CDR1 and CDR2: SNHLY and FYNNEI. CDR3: CASSGFQTTGDTEAFF. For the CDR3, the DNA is TGTGCCAGCAGTGGGTTCCAGACGACAGGGGACACTGAAGCTTTCTTT.